This T cell receptor beta chain derives from a study of long-term antiretroviral therapy in people with HIV (dated 2022 in TCRdb). Background on the whole study: The earliest samples were collected approximately a decade before the 2015 WHO recommendation for immediate ART, a period when ART was typically delayed until CD4 counts fell. A retrospective serial study tested whether changes in peripheral blood TRB repertoire composition and diversity were associated with ART initiation and durable HIV suppression. Of the approximately 28 participants with HIV, approximately 11 were female. A total of fewer than 250 cryopreserved PBMC samples came from 25 to 35 adults with confirmed HIV infection and were collected serially over a mean of about 6 years (range 1-12). Test extractions of a monoclonal T-cell line alongside some 35 polyclonal samples showed no cross-contamination during QIAcube processing. Overall study outcomes, separate from this receptor: Inferences about post-ART repertoire changes are limited because no data were available on ART adherence, viral resistance or therapy changes. A significant increase in TRB diversity was found to be associated with ART initiation, although TRB diversity was observed to remain significantly below that of transplant donor controls even after long-term ART. At every time point, the repertoire was dominated by expanded TRB clones first identified before ART initiation, although this dominance fluctuated and, in many PLHIV, declined after ART. The samples span the years 2004 to 2017, and the ART regimens used at that time may not be as effective as current regimens. Because pre-ART samples had limited cell numbers, unsorted PBMC were profiled rather than sorted CD4+ and CD8+ T cells. CDR3 length ranges in HIV repertoires were narrower than in controls, and network structure suggested an antigen-experienced repertoire with only a slight naive shift after ART. Because PBMC availability was limited, only the TCR beta chain was sequenced, with no alpha chain pairing.

The CDR3 covers 16 residues, taking in both the cysteine and the phenylalanine. The kept DNA is CDR3 alone, 48 bases in frame from the first base. Notes on this clone: Its antigen target is currently unknown. Qualities for individual bases were not recorded, and no much larger clone is one base off.

The immunoSEQ hsTCRB v3.0 assay was used at survey level resolution to sequence the TRB variable region. TRB sequencing targeted a depth of about 40,000-55,000 T-cell genomes per sample. An Illumina MiSeq with a v3 150-cycle kit was used to sequence the pooled TRB libraries. Per the source publication's procedure: Repertoire analysis was run in R within a reproducible Nextflow workflow that covered QC, data transformation and analysis. Custom analyses were implemented in LymphoSeq2, an R package for AIRR-Seq data exploration. After excluding a few samples that yielded fewer than 5000 total TRB sequences, 190 or so HIV repertoires remained for analysis. Among the 180 to 200 HIV repertoires that were kept, 59 were collected before ART initiation and more than 120 were collected after ART initiation. Repertoires were downsampled to 5000 TRB nucleotide sequences, with summary statistics averaged over 100 downsampling iterations. The analysis kept only TRB sequences whose CDR3 regions were at least seven amino acids long. Two measures captured diversity: a Shannon entropy-derived clonality score and the Gini coefficient. In the repertoire networks, any two of the top 5000 CDR3 amino acid sequences were linked whenever the two sequences differed by an edit distance of one. GLIPH2 predicted antigen specificity groups and MHC restriction for TRB CDR3 amino acid sequences. To flag known CMV, EBV, HIV or tissue antigen associations, CDR3 amino acid sequences were matched against VDJdb and McPAS-TCR. Pre-ART, post-ART and control groups were compared with Wilcoxon signed-rank tests and Holm-Bonferroni correction. Imported from immuneACCESS, the table was reduced by TCRdb to in-frame sequences with V and J called. These copies leave out some clones; in studies compared against another copy, an unresolved V gene accounts for under half, and the cause of the remainder is not known. V and J calls and clone size are as listed in that table; D and trimming were resolved from the DNA. Present in this sample are around 16,000 clones, approximately 90% of which were seen just once. More than 10% of the sample rests with the top ten.

Inclusion was restricted to participants for whom at least one PBMC sample before ART initiation and at least two post-ART samples were available. All participants with HIV were treated in the United States of America. Cryopreserved samples of about 0.9-11 million PBMC were thawed and washed before DNA extraction. At the time of the earliest PBMC sample, participants with HIV were aged between roughly 23 and 60 years. PBMC samples were contributed by each participant from 1-4 timepoints before ART initiation and 2-8 timepoints after ART initiation, with a median of 7 samples. For every participant, serial HIV viral load, CD4+ T-cell count, ART history and demographic data were obtained. Genomic DNA was extracted from unsorted PBMC with a Qiagen kit on a QIAcube, with processing performed in batches of 12 samples.

The rearrangement combines TRBV21-1 with TRBJ1-5. TRBV21-1 is described as a pseudogene. The sample consisted of unsorted PBMCs, taken 0.7 years before starting antiretroviral therapy. The TCR comes from a man in his fifties with HIV. The CDR3 in this case is CASSEPWDVGNQPQHF. The DNA sequence reads TGTGCCAGCAGCGAACCGTGGGACGTGGGCAATCAGCCCCAGCATTTT.